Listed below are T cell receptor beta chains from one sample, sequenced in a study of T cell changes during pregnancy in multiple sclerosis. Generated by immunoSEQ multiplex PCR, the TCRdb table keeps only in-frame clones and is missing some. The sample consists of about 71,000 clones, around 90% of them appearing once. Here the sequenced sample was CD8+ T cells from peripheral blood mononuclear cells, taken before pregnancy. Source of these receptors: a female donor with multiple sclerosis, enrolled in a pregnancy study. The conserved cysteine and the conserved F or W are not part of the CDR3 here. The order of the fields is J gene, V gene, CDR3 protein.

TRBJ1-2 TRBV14 ASSQPGQANYGYT
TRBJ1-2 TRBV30 ASDRNREGGYT
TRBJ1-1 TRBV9 ASREGQQNTEAF
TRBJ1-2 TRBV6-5 ASMGGENYGYT
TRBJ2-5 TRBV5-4 ASSFPPQETQY
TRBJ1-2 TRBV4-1 ASSQVLTGGGYT
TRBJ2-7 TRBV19 ASSIALADSYEQY
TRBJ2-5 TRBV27 ASSLLAGQETQY
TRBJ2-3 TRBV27 ASSTNEGWSTDTQY
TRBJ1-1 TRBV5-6 ASNFAYRTLNTEAF
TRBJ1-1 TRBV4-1 ASSQVPEPNTEAF
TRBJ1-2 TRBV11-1 ASSSDGEGEDYGYT
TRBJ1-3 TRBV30 AWSPGQAADTIY
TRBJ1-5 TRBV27 ASSTGSGNQPQH
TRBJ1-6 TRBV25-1 ASNHLGQGERSPLH
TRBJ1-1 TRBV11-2 ASSPGAF
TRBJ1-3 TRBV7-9 ASSEKGGNTIY
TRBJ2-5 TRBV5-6 ASSTDREETQY
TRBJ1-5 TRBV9 ASSPGDHQPQH
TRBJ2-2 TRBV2 ASSDGEGRWNTGELF
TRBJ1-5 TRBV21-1 ASSKGRGAYQPQH
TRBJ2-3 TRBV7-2 ASSLGLANPSTDTQY
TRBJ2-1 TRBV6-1 ASNLIADSYNEQF
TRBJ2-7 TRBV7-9 ASSYRDRANEQY
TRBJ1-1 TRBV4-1 ASSQVADHTEAF
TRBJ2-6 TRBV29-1 AVERGANVLT
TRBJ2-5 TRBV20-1 SCGRQETQY
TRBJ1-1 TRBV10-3 AISELQGALDTEAF
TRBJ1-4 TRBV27 ASSPGTGDNEKLF
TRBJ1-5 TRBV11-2 ASSTTGSWDQPQH
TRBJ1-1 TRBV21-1 ASSNRGYVANTEAF
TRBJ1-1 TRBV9 ASSDLTGRTLLEAF
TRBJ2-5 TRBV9 ASSPDQETQY
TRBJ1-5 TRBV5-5 ASSLFAGQSLRQPQH
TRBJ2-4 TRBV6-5 ASSPERGVQNIQY
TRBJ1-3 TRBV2 ASSRDSSGNTIY
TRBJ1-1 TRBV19 ASSTSGAGGSTEAF
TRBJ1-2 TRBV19 ASSIGGGGYT
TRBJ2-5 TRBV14 ASSHGTGPGETQY
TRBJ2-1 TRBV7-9 ASSPLTSGGPQF